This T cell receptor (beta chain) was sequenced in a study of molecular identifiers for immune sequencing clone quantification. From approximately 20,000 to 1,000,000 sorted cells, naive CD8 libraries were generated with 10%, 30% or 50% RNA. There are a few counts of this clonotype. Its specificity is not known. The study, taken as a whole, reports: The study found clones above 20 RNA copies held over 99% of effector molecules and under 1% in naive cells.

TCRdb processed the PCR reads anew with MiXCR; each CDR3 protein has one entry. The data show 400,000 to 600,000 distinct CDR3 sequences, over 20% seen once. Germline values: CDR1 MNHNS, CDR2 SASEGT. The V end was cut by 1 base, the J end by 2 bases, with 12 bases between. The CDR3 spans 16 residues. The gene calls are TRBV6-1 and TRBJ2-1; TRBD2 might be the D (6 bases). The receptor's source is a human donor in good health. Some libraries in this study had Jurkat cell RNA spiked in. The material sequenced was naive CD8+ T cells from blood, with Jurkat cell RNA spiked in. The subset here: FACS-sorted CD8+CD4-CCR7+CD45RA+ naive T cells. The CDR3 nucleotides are TGTGCCAGCAGTGAAGGTCGCGGGGACCCCTACAATGAGCAGTTCTTC. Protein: CASSEGRGDPYNEQFF.